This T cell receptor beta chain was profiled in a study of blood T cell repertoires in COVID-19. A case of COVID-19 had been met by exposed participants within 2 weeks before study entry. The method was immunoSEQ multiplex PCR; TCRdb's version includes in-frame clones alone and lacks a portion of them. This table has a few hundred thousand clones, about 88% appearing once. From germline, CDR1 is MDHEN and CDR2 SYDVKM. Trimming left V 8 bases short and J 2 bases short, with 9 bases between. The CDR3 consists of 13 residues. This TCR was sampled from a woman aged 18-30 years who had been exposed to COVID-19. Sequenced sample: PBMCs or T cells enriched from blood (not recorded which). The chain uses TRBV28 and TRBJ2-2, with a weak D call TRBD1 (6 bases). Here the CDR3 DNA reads TGTGCCAGCGACAGGAGCAACACCGGGGAGCTGTTTTTT. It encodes CASDRSNTGELFF.